These T cell receptor beta chains were read from a single sample in a study of breast tumors, draining lymph nodes, adjacent tissues. TCRdb passed the multiplex PCR reads through MiXCR, listing each CDR3 protein once. Here the sample spans about 300,000 distinct CDR3 sequences, around 31% being singletons. The material sequenced was axillary lymph node tissue. The receptors here all came from a female donor with breast cancer. Some clones in this sample may be carry-over from other donors' samples. Both conserved end residues are part of each CDR3. A D gene is named only where the DNA matches it firmly. Size values are once, few and many counts, or a class for expanded clones, and some rows have none.

J	V	D	size	CDR3	DNA
TRBJ1-5	TRBV2	-	many	CASNKGGSNQPQHF	TGTGCCAGCAACAAGGGTGGGAGCAATCAGCCCCAGCATTTT
TRBJ2-5	TRBV25-1	TRBD2	-	CASSDGRARKETQYF	TGTGCCAGCAGTGACGGGAGGGCGAGGAAAGAGACCCAGTACTTC
TRBJ2-7	TRBV4-2	TRBD2	many	CASSQASTSVDEQYF	TGTGCCAGCAGCCAAGCCTCGACTAGCGTCGACGAGCAGTACTTC
TRBJ2-3	TRBV20-1	TRBD1	many	CSVQTGGTDTQYF	TGCAGTGTCCAGACAGGGGGCACAGATACGCAGTATTTT
TRBJ1-2	TRBV9	-	many	CASSGPGTARNGYTF	TGTGCCAGCAGCGGCCCCGGGACGGCGAGGAATGGCTACACCTTC
TRBJ2-5	TRBV5-6	-	many	CASSPMTGTRETQYF	TGTGCCAGCAGCCCAATGACAGGTACCAGAGAGACCCAGTACTTC
TRBJ2-7	TRBV6-5	-	-	CASSCRGLTSYEQYF	TGTGCCAGCAGTTGCAGGGGCTTAACATCCTACGAGCAGTACTTC
TRBJ2-5	TRBV27	-	few	CASSLSSRYQETQYF	TGTGCCAGCAGTTTATCGAGCAGATACCAAGAGACCCAGTACTTC
TRBJ2-3	TRBV20-1	TRBD2	-	CSAGTRGGTSTDTQYF	TGCAGTGCGGGGACTAGAGGAGGTACGAGCACAGATACGCAGTATTTT
TRBJ1-2	TRBV28	-	few	CASTRGGWAYGYTF	TGTGCCAGCACTCGGGGAGGGTGGGCCTATGGCTACACCTTC
TRBJ2-3	TRBV4-1	TRBD2	many	CASSRRSGRSTDTQYF	TGCGCCAGCAGCAGAAGGAGCGGGAGGAGCACAGATACGCAGTATTTT
TRBJ1-3	TRBV18	-	once	CGSSPPGLSGNTIYF	TGTGGCAGCTCACCACCGGGTTTGTCTGGAAACACCATATATTTT
TRBJ2-2	TRBV11-2	TRBD1	-	CASSTQGARELFF	TGTGCCAGCAGCACCCAGGGGGCAAGGGAGCTGTTTTTT
TRBJ1-1	TRBV12-3/TRBV12-4	TRBD1	-	CASRQTGAYNTEAFF	TGTGCCAGCAGACAAACAGGGGCGTACAACACTGAAGCTTTCTTT
TRBJ2-7	TRBV14	-	many	CASSQAPTGTYEQYF	TGTGCCAGCAGCCAAGCCCCCACAGGAACCTACGAGCAGTACTTC
TRBJ2-3	TRBV5-1	-	many	CASSVGIMARTDTQYF	TGCGCCAGCAGCGTGGGGATCATGGCCCGAACAGATACGCAGTATTTT
TRBJ2-7	TRBV5-8	TRBD2	many	CASSPGLAGGIEQYF	TGTGCCAGCAGCCCGGGACTAGCGGGAGGAATTGAGCAGTACTTC
TRBJ1-4	TRBV12-3/TRBV12-4	-	many	CASSAGRTAEKLFF	TGTGCCAGCAGCGCAGGCAGGACAGCTGAAAAACTGTTTTTT
TRBJ1-1	TRBV19	-	-	CASSWADMNTEAFF	TGTGCCAGTAGTTGGGCTGACATGAACACTGAAGCTTTCTTT
TRBJ2-5	TRBV5-8	-	-	CASSPQGGRPQETQYF	TGTGCCAGCAGCCCCCAGGGGGGCCGCCCCCAAGAGACCCAGTACTTC
TRBJ1-3	TRBV12-3/TRBV12-4	-	many	CASSFGGGNTIYF	TGTGCCAGCAGTTTCGGAGGCGGAAACACCATATATTTT
TRBJ1-2	TRBV4-1	-	many	CASSQGDSRGNYGYTF	TGCGCCAGCAGCCAAGGGGATAGTAGGGGGAACTATGGCTACACCTTC
TRBJ2-3	TRBV5-1	TRBD2	many	CASSQTTSGPTDTQYF	TGCGCCAGCAGCCAAACAACTAGCGGGCCCACAGATACGCAGTATTTT
TRBJ2-5	TRBV18	TRBD2	few	CASSPALAGGETQYF	TGTGCCAGCTCACCAGCTCTGGCGGGGGGAGAGACCCAGTACTTC
TRBJ2-7	TRBV5-4	-	-	CASSNRDTARGGWSYEQYF	TGTGCCAGCAGCAACCGGGACACGGCACGGGGCGGGTGGTCCTACGAGCAGTACTTC
TRBJ1-1	TRBV10-1	-	-	CASSFNLAALYPNTEAFF	TGCGCCAGCTCTTTTAATCTGGCAGCTCTTTACCCGAACACTGAAGCTTTCTTT
TRBJ2-1	TRBV11-1	TRBD2	many	CASRAGRSGDWDNEQFF	TGTGCCAGCAGAGCTGGACGTAGCGGGGACTGGGACAATGAGCAGTTCTTC
TRBJ1-5	TRBV20-1	TRBD1	-	CSARSGQGAPGRSNQPQHF	TGCAGTGCTAGATCCGGACAGGGGGCTCCCGGCAGGAGCAATCAGCCCCAGCATTTT
TRBJ2-5	TRBV15	-	many	CATSTRTPTSETQYF	TGTGCCACCAGCACTCGGACCCCCACATCCGAGACCCAGTACTTC
TRBJ2-7	TRBV29-1	-	-	CSVEKWTPSSYGQYF	TGCAGTGTTGAAAAGTGGACTCCGAGCTCCTACGGGCAGTACTTC
TRBJ1-5	TRBV10-3	-	-	CAISESTGNQPQHF	TGTGCCATCAGTGAGTCGACGGGCAATCAGCCCCAGCATTTT
TRBJ2-7	TRBV6-5	-	many	CASIVPGTYEQYF	TGTGCCAGCATCGTCCCAGGGACCTACGAGCAGTACTTC
TRBJ2-2	TRBV7-9	TRBD1	many	CASSLSQGVNTGELFF	TGTGCCAGCAGCTTGTCGCAGGGGGTGAACACCGGGGAGCTGTTTTTT
TRBJ1-5	TRBV7-2	-	many	CASSLGRGRNQPQHF	TGTGCCAGCAGCTTAGGCAGGGGACGCAATCAGCCCCAGCATTTT
TRBJ2-1	TRBV3-1	TRBD2	-	CASSAGLAVDNEQFF	TGCGCCAGCAGTGCTGGACTAGCGGTCGACAATGAGCAGTTCTTC